This section outlines one TCR beta chain sequence together with its context. Clones were read by immunoSEQ multiplex PCR, and TCRdb kept only the in-frame ones, dropping some. The sample includes under 2,000,000 clones, 85% to 95% of them seen just once. CDR3 size: 13 residues. Germline V gives CDR1 SGHVS, CDR2 FQNEAQ. Trimming took off 6 bases at V and 6 bases at J, with 12 bases between the two ends. CD45RO-negative, CCR7-selected cells formed the naive CD8 fraction, which excluded terminally differentiated effector memory CD45RA+ cells. This entry belongs to a study of shared clonotypes between healthy human individuals.

This TCR came from a man aged 18-30 years in good health. Sequenced input: naive CD8+ T cells sorted from blood. The chain uses TRBV7-8 and TRBJ1-5; D is unresolved. Written as DNA, the CDR3 is TGTGCCAGCAGTCAAACCCGCATTCAGCCCCAGCATTTT. This codes for CASSQTRIQPQHF.